At least ten counts were recorded for the clone carrying this T cell receptor beta chain. Its antigen is as yet unknown. This CDR3 contains 18 residues. V lost 7 bases, J lost 4 bases, and 12 bases stayed unmatched. Germline V gene sequence: CDR1 ENHRY, CDR2 SYGVKD. The data originate from a study of glioma-infiltrating T cells. The iRepertoire nested amplicon-rescue multiplex PCR amplified TCR alpha and beta CDR3s from RNA. Input was about 95-400 ng of tissue mRNA or PBMC total RNA. Using its own MiXCR run on the multiplex PCR reads, TCRdb lists one record per CDR3 protein. Of about 190,000 distinct CDR3 sequences in the sample, over 25% were seen once. Study conclusions and caveats: CDR3 overlap between tissue and blood was very small.

The sequence was obtained from a human donor with low-grade glioma or glioblastoma, undergoing nonglioma brain surgery, or in good health (not recorded which). The sequenced material came from glioma tissue, nonneoplastic brain tissue, or PBMCs (not recorded which). The V call is TRBV10-3, the J call TRBJ2-3; 15 nucleotides line up with TRBD2. CDR3 amino acids: CAITPIRTSGRVPDTQYF. The CDR3 DNA follows: TGTGCCATCACCCCGATCCGGACTAGCGGGAGGGTCCCAGATACGCAGTATTTT.